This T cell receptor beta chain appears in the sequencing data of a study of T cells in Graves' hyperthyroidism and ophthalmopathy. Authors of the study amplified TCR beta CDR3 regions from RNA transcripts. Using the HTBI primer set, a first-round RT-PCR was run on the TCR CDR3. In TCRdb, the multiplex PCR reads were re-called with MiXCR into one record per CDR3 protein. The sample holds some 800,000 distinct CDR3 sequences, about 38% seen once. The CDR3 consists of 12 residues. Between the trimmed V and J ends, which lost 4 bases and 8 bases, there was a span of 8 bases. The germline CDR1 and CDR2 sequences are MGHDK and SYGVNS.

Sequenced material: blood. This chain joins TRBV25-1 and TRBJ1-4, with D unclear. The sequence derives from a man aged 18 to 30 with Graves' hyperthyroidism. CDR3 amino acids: CASSGGEEKLFF. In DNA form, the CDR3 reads TGTGCCAGCAGTGGGGGTGAGGAAAAACTGTTTTTT.